The entry below gives a single T cell receptor beta chain sequence along with its context. The data stem from a study of blood T cell repertoires in COVID-19. The CDR3 totals 15 residues. Per germline, CDR1 PRHDT and CDR2 FYEKMQ (reference sequence). V was pared by 2 bases and J by 2 bases, with 2 bases of the junction left unmatched. Recovery among Cohort 3 donors was established by two negative PCRs, clearance, or symptom resolution. Original data processing: Estimation of nucleated cell counts was performed using reference gene primer amplification. TCRdb keeps only in-frame clones here, not all; method: immunoSEQ multiplex PCR. V and J calls and clone size come straight from that table; D and trimming were deduced from the DNA. The sample contains some 380,000 clones, around 87% of which appear only once.

The chain has TRBV13 and TRBJ1-3; 8 bases line up with TRBD1. The TCR comes from a man aged 25 to 45 who had recovered from COVID-19. The specimen sequenced was PBMCs or T cells enriched from blood (not recorded which). CDR3 sequence reads: CASSLQGAPGNTIYF. CDR3 in DNA: TGTGCCAGCAGCTTACAGGGGGCACCTGGAAACACCATATATTTT.